A selection of T cell receptor beta chains follows, all from one sample in a study of T cells expressing NK-cell markers. TCRdb re-analyzed the 5' RACE reads; it lists each CDR3 protein once, without DNA. In total, the table holds about 460,000 distinct CDR3 sequences. The sequenced sample consisted of blood T cells: a sorted CD56 or NKG2C T cell subset, CD4+ or CD8+ T cells, or bulk PBMC T cells (not recorded which). The receptors derive from a woman between 50 and 59 years old in good health. Each CDR3 is given with its conserved first and last residue.

J: TRBJ2-3; V: TRBV5-8; CDR3: CASSPGGLAGSDTQYF
J: TRBJ1-4; V: TRBV7-6; CDR3: CASSLHRNSRHGDNEKLFF
J: TRBJ2-5; V: TRBV29-1; CDR3: CSVDGIGHQETQYF
J: TRBJ2-1; V: TRBV11-2; CDR3: CASSSFMRGLSSYNEQFF
J: TRBJ2-1; V: TRBV5-1; CDR3: CASSLGIAGAYNEQFF
J: TRBJ2-3; V: TRBV12-3/TRBV12-4; CDR3: CASSPEGLAGNTQYF
J: TRBJ2-1; V: TRBV20-1; CDR3: CSAPRLARENEQFF
J: TRBJ2-3; V: TRBV6-1; CDR3: CASTQGGLSTDTQYF
J: TRBJ2-5; V: TRBV10-3; CDR3: CASTPGQGAKETQYF
J: TRBJ2-5; V: TRBV19; CDR3: CASSTGRQETQYF
J: TRBJ2-4; V: TRBV4-1; CDR3: CASSPRQGQNIQYF
J: TRBJ1-2; V: TRBV29-1; CDR3: CSVEDARTPYGYTF
J: TRBJ2-2; V: TRBV4-1; CDR3: CASSQEGANANTGELFF